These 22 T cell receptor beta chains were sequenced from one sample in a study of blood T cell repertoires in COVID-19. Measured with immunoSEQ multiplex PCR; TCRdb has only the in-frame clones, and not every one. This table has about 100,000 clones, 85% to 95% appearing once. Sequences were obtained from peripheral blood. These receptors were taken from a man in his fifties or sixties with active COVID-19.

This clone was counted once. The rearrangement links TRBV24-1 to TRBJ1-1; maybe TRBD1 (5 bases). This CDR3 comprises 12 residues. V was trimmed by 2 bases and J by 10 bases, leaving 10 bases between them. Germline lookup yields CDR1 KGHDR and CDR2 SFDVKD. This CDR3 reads CATSDYDRRAFF. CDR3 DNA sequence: TGTGCCACCAGTGATTATGACAGACGAGCTTTCTTT.

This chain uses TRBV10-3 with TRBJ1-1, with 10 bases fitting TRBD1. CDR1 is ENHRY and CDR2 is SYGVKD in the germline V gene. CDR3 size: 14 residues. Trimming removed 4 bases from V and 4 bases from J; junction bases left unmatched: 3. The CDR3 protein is CAISGDRGSTEAFF. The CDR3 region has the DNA TGTGCCATCAGTGGGGACAGGGGCTCCACTGAAGCTTTCTTT.

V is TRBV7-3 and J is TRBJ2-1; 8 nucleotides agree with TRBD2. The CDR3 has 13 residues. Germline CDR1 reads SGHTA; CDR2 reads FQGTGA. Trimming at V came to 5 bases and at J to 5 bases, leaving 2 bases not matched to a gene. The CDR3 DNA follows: TGTGCCAGCAGCGGGCGGGAGGACAATGAGCAGTTCTTC. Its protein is CASSGREDNEQFF. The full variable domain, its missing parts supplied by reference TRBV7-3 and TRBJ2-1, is GAGVSQTPSNKVTEKGKYVELRCDPISGHTALYWYRQSLGQGPEFLIYFQGTGAADDSGLPNDRFFAVRPEGSVSTLKIQRTERGDSAVYLCASSGREDNEQFFGPGTRLTVL.

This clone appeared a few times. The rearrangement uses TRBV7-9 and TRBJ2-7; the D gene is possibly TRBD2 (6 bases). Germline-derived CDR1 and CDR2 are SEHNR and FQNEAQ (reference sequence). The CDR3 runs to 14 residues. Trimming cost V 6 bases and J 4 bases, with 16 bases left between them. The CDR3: CASSSGGSSYEQYF. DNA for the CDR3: TGTGCCAGCAGTTCCGGAGGGTCCTCTTACGAGCAGTACTTC. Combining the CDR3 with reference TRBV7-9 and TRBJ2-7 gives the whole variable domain DTGVSQNPRHKITKRGQNVTFRCDPISEHNRLYWYRQTLGQGPEFLTYFQNEAQLEKSRLLSDRFSAERPKGSFSTLEIQRTEQGDSAMYLCASSSGGSSYEQYFGPGTRLTVT.

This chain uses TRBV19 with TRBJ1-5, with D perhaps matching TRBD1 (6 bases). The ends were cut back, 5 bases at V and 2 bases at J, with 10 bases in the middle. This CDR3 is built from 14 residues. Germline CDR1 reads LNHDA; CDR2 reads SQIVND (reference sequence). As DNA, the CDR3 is TGTGCCAGTAGTCCACGGACAGGCAATCAGCCCCAGCATTTT. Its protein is CASSPRTGNQPQHF.

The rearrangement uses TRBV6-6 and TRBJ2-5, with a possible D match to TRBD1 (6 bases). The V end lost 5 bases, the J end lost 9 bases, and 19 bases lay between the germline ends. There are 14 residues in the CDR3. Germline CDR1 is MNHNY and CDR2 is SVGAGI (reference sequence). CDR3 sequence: CASSTSDSYQAQYF. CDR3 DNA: TGTGCCAGCAGTACCTCGGACAGCTATCAGGCCCAGTACTTC.

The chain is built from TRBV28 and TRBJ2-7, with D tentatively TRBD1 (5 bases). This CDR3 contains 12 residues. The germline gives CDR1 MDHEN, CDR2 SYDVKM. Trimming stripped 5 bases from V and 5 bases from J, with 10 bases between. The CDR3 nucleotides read TGTGCCAGCAGTCCCCCAGGGAACGAGCAGTACTTC. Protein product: CASSPPGNEQYF.

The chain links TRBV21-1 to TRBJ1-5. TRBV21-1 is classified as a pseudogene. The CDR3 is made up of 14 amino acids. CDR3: CASSKEDGDQPQHF. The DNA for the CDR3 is TGTGCCAGCAGCAAAGAGGACGGGGATCAGCCCCAGCATTTT.

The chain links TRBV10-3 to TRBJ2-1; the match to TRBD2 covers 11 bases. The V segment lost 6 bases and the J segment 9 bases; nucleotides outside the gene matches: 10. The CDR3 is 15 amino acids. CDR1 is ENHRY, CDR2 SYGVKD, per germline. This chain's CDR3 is CAISQLAGEGGEQFF. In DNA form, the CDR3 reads TGTGCCATCAGCCAACTAGCGGGAGAAGGCGGTGAGCAGTTCTTC.

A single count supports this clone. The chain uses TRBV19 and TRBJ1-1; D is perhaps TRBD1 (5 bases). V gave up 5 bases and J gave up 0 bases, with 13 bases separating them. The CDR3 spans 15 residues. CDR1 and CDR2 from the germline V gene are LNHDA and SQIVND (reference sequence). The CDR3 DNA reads TGTGCCAGTAGTCCGAAGACAGCCCTGAACACTGAAGCTTTCTTT. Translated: CASSPKTALNTEAFF. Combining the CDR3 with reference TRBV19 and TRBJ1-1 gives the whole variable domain DGGITQSPKYLFRKEGQNVTLSCEQNLNHDAMYWYRQDPGQGLRLIYYSQIVNDFQKGDIAEGYSVSREKKESFPLTVTSAQKNPTAFYLCASSPKTALNTEAFFGQGTRLTVV.

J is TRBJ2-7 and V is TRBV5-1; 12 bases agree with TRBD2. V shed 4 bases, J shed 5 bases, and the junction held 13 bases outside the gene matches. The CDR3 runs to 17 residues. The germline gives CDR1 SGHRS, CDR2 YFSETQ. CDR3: CASSRGLAGTGGHEQYF. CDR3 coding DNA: TGCGCCAGCAGCCGCGGACTAGCGGGGACAGGAGGCCACGAGCAGTACTTC.

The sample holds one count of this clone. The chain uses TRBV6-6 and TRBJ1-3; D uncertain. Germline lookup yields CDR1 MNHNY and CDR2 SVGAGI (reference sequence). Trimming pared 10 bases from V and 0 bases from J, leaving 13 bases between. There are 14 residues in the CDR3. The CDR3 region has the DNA TGTGCCATCTCCTCGGGAGCCTCTGGAAACACCATATATTTT. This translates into CAISSGASGNTIYF.

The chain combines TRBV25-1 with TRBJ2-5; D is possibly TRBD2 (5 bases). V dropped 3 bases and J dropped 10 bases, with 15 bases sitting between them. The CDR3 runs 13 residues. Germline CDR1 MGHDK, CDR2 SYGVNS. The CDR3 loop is CASSDPPRDDQYF. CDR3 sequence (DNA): TGTGCCAGCAGTGACCCCCCCCGGGATGACCAGTACTTC.

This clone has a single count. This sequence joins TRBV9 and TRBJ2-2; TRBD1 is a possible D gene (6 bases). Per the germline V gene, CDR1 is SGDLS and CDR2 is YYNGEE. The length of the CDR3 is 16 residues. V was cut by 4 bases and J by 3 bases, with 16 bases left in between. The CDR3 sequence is CASSPPQGGYTGELFF. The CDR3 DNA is TGTGCCAGCAGCCCACCACAGGGCGGCTACACCGGGGAGCTGTTTTTT. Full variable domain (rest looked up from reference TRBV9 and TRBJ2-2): DSGVTQTPKHLITATGQRVTLRCSPRSGDLSVYWYQQSLDQGLQFLIQYYNGEERAKGNILERFSAQQFPDLHSELNLSSLELGDSALYFCASSPPQGGYTGELFFGEGSRLTVL.

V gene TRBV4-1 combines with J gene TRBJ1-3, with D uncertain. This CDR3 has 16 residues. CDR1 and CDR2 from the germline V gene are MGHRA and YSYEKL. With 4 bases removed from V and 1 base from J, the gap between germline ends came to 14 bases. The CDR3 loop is CASSPRAVPSGNTIYF. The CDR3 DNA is TGCGCCAGCAGCCCTCGTGCGGTTCCTTCTGGAAACACCATATATTTT.

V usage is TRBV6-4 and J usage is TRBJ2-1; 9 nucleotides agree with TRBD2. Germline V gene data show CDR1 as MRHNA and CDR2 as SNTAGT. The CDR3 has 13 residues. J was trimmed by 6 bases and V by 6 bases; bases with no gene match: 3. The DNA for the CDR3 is TGTGCCAGCAGGCCTAGCGGGACCAATGAGCAGTTCTTC. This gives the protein CASRPSGTNEQFF.

The CDR3 DNA follows: TGTGCCAGCAGCCCTACTAGCGGGAGTACCGGGGAGCTGTTTTTT. The encoded protein is CASSPTSGSTGELFF. The chain has TRBV6-6 and TRBJ2-2; TRBD2 matches 11 bases. In germline, CDR1 is MNHNY, CDR2 SVGAGI (reference sequence). This CDR3 is 15 amino acids long. Unmatched junction bases numbered 5, after V lost 6 bases and J lost 5 bases.

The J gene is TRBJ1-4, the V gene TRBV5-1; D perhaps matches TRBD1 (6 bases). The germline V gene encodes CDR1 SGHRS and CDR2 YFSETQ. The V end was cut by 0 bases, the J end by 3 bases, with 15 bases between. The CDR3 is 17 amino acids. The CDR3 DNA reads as TGCGCCAGCAGCTTGGCTCCTAAGACAGGCGCTAATGAAAAACTGTTTTTT. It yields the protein CASSLAPKTGANEKLFF.

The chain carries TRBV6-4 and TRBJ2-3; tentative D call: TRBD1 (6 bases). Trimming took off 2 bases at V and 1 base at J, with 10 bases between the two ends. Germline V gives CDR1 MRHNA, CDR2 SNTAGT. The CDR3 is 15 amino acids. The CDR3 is CASSDRAGGTDTQYF. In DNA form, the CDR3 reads TGTGCCAGCAGTGACAGGGCAGGGGGCACAGATACGCAGTATTTT.

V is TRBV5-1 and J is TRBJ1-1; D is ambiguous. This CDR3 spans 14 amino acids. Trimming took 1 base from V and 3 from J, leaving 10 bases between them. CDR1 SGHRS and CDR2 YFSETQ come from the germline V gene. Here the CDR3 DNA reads TGCGCCAGCAGCTTGCGGGGATTGCACACTGAAGCTTTCTTT. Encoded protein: CASSLRGLHTEAFF.

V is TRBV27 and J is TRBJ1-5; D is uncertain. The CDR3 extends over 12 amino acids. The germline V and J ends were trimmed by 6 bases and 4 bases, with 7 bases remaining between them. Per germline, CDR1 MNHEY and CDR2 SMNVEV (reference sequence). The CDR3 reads CASSSQNQPQHF. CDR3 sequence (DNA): TGTGCCAGCAGCAGTCAGAATCAGCCCCAGCATTTT.

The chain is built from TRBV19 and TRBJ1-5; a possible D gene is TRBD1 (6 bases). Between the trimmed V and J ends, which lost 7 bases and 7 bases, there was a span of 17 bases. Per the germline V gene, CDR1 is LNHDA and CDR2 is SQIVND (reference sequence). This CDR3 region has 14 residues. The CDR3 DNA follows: TGTGCCAGTAATGGCCCAGGGGCGAGCCAGCCCCAGCATTTT. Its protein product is CASNGPGASQPQHF.